These 5 T cell receptor beta chains originate from one sample sequenced in a study of T cell repertoires in cytomegalovirus infection. From the reads, TCRdb called clonotypes with MiXCR, one entry per CDR3 protein. The table records 650,000 to 900,000 distinct CDR3 sequences, roughly 29% of them present only once. Antigens of these TCRs are unknown. Sequenced here: cultured CD8+ T cells from PBMCs, sampled from culture after CMV antigen stimulation. The receptors come from a human donor in good health (CMV status not recorded). Some clones in this sample may be carry-over from other donors' samples.

This chain joins TRBV10-3 and TRBJ1-1; no reliable D call. V lost 2 bases and J lost 2, with 9 bases in between. The CDR3 length is 14 residues. Germline CDR1 reads ENHRY; CDR2 reads SYGVKD. The DNA of the CDR3 is TGTGCCATCAGTGAGACAGATCCCAACACTGAAGCTTTCTTT. Translated, it gives CAISETDPNTEAFF.

The V call is TRBV6-2 or TRBV6-3, the J call TRBJ2-7; 7 bases line up with TRBD1. Trimming at V came to 8 bases and at J to 12 bases, leaving 10 bases not matched to a gene. Germline V lookup: CDR1 MNHEY, CDR2 SVGEGT. CDR3 size: 11 residues. The CDR3 sequence: CASGQARGPYF. The CDR3 bases are TGTGCCAGCGGACAGGCCCGGGGTCCGTACTTC.

The V and J genes are TRBV12-3 or TRBV12-4 and TRBJ1-1, with D possibly matching TRBD1 (6 bases). Trimming took 3 bases from V and 12 from J, leaving 14 bases between them. CDR3 length: 12 amino acids. CDR3 DNA: TGTGCCAGCAGTTTGACAGGCTATTTTCCTTTCTTT. Translated: CASSLTGYFPFF.

This chain links TRBV6-6 with TRBJ2-6; either TRBD1 or TRBD2 may fit D (5 bases each). Germline V gene sequence: CDR1 MNHNY, CDR2 SVGAGI (reference sequence). The V end was cut by 0 bases, the J end by 0 bases, with 9 bases between. CDR3 length: 17 amino acids. CDR3 region: CASSYSAGSSGANVLTF. CDR3 nucleotide sequence: TGTGCCAGCAGTTACTCGGCAGGGAGCTCTGGGGCCAACGTCCTGACTTTC.

The rearrangement links TRBV7-6 to TRBJ2-3; 7 nucleotides align to TRBD1. The CDR3 spans 15 residues. CDR1 SGHVS and CDR2 FNYEAQ come from the germline V gene. The V segment lost 5 bases and the J segment 5 bases; nucleotides outside the gene matches: 10. The CDR3 DNA reads as TGTGCCAGCAGCCTGGAGAGGGGGCTGAAAGATACGCAGTATTTT. It encodes CASSLERGLKDTQYF.